These 27 T cell receptor beta chains came from one sample sequenced in a study of cytomegalovirus exposure and HLA in healthy donors. The PCR employed 60 Vbeta primers together with 13 Jbeta primers. The table came from immunoSEQ multiplex PCR; TCRdb's copy has only in-frame clones and leaves some out. The table lists approximately 110,000 clones, about 16% of them singletons. Material for sequencing was PBMCs. These receptors all come from a woman aged 18 to 35 in good health and CMV-seronegative.

This clone occurred a few times. The chain is built from TRBV9 and TRBJ2-1, with a tentative D call TRBD2 (6 bases). The CDR3 is 17 amino acids. The germline V gene encodes CDR1 SGDLS and CDR2 YYNGEE. Trimming pared 4 bases from V and 2 bases from J, leaving 19 bases between. The CDR3: CASSTPTRGSAYNEQFF. The CDR3 DNA reads as TGTGCCAGCAGCACTCCGACCCGGGGGAGCGCCTACAATGAGCAGTTCTTC.

The chain uses TRBV28 and TRBJ1-2; 7 bases line up with TRBD1. The V and J ends lost 2 bases and 5 bases, in that order; junction bases with no gene match: 8. The CDR3 totals 15 residues. Germline values: CDR1 MDHEN, CDR2 SYDVKM. The CDR3 DNA is TGTGCCAGCAGTTTACTTCTTGACAGGGAGTATGGCTACACCTTC. Protein: CASSLLLDREYGYTF.

V usage is TRBV27 and J usage is TRBJ2-1, with 7 bases that match TRBD1. From germline, CDR1 is MNHEY and CDR2 SMNVEV (reference sequence). This CDR3 is 14 amino acids long. The trim removed 6 bases at V and 9 bases at J, leaving 11 bases unmatched. In nucleotides, the CDR3 is TGTGCCAGCAGATTGGATGAGGGGGCGATTGAGCAGTTCTTC. This sequence encodes CASRLDEGAIEQFF.

In its sample, this clone was seen a few times. The V call is TRBV5-1, the J call TRBJ2-1; 16 positions match TRBD2. The CDR3 totals 16 residues. J was trimmed by 4 bases and V by 4 bases; bases with no gene match: 2. Per the germline V gene, CDR1 is SGHRS and CDR2 is YFSETQ. The CDR3 reads CASSPGLAGGYNEQFF. The CDR3 nucleotides read TGCGCCAGCAGCCCGGGACTAGCGGGAGGGTACAATGAGCAGTTCTTC.

This chain links TRBV14 with TRBJ2-1, with TRBD2 matching over 15 bases. V trimming: 3 bases; J trimming: 9 bases; junction bases outside the gene matches: 12. Germline CDR1 is SGHDN and CDR2 is FVKESK. This CDR3 has 18 amino acids. The CDR3 sequence is CASSQLSGLAGGLSEQFF. CDR3 DNA sequence: TGTGCCAGCAGCCAGCTCTCTGGACTAGCGGGAGGGCTCTCTGAGCAGTTCTTC. Supplemented by reference TRBV14 and TRBJ2-1, the full variable domain reads EAGVTQFPSHSVIEKGQTVTLRCDPISGHDNLYWYRRVMGKEIKFLLHFVKESKQDESGMPNNRFLAERTGGTYSTLKVQPAELEDSGVYFCASSQLSGLAGGLSEQFFGPGTRLTVL.

The chain joins TRBV6-5 to TRBJ1-3, with 8 bases that match TRBD1. The V segment lost 6 bases and the J segment 3 bases; nucleotides outside the gene matches: 7. Germline CDR1 is MNHEY and CDR2 is SVGAGI. This CDR3 comprises 15 residues. Here the CDR3 reads CASRSTGASGNTIYF. CDR3 coding DNA: TGTGCCAGCAGATCGACAGGGGCGAGTGGAAACACCATATATTTT.

Only a few counts were recorded for this clone. The V gene is TRBV5-1, the J gene TRBJ1-1; D is perhaps TRBD1 (5 bases). Between the trimmed V and J ends, which lost 3 bases and 0 bases, there was a span of 18 bases. The germline V gene has CDR1 SGHRS and CDR2 YFSETQ. The length of the CDR3 is 17 residues. The CDR3 bases are TGCGCCAGCAGCTCCCAGGGACTGGGCAGGGTGAACACTGAAGCTTTCTTT. This translates into CASSSQGLGRVNTEAFF.

The sample holds a few counts of this clone. The chain links TRBV29-1 to TRBJ2-7; TRBD1 matches 9 bases. The CDR3 spans 14 residues. V was pared by 6 bases and J by 3 bases, with 9 bases of the junction left unmatched. Per the germline V gene, CDR1 is SQVTM and CDR2 is ANQGSEA. The CDR3 region is CSVAGDRVDYEQYF. The DNA for the CDR3 is TGCAGCGTCGCGGGGGACAGGGTTGACTACGAGCAGTACTTC.

The chain combines TRBV18 with TRBJ2-6; possible D gene TRBD2, 6 bases. The CDR3 sequence is 17 residues long. With 1 base removed from V and 1 base from J, the gap between germline ends came to 11 bases. Germline V gene sequence: CDR1 KGHSH, CDR2 LQKENI. CDR3 residues: CASSPRGVESGANVLTF. In nucleotides, the CDR3 is TGTGCCAGCTCACCACGGGGGGTCGAGTCTGGGGCCAACGTCCTGACTTTC. The complete variable domain, with remaining parts taken from reference TRBV18 and TRBJ2-6, reads NAGVMQNPRHLVRRRGQEARLRCSPMKGHSHVYWYRQLPEEGLKFMVYLQKENIIDESGMPKERFSAEFPKEGPSILRIQQVVRGDSAAYFCASSPRGVESGANVLTFGAGSRLTVL.

The chain links TRBV25-1 to TRBJ2-3; weak D call: TRBD2 (5 bases). V was pared by 3 bases and J by 2 bases, with 12 bases between. CDR3 length equals 15 residues. Germline CDR1 and CDR2: MGHDK and SYGVNS. The CDR3 nucleotides are TGTGCCAGCAGTGATCTCGGGGAAGACACAGATACGCAGTATTTT. It specifies CASSDLGEDTDTQYF.

This chain connects TRBV5-4 to TRBJ2-1; no clear D. The CDR3 contains 13 residues. V shed 2 bases and J shed 3 bases, with 6 bases lying between them. In germline, CDR1 is SGHNT, CDR2 YYREEE (reference sequence). DNA for the CDR3: TGTGCCAGCAGCTTAAACGGCTACAATGAGCAGTTCTTC. Its protein is CASSLNGYNEQFF.

This clone has a handful of counts. This sequence joins TRBV29-1 and TRBJ2-7; a weak D match, TRBD2 (6 bases). The CDR3 runs to 13 residues. Per germline, CDR1 SQVTM and CDR2 ANQGSEA. V lost 2 bases and J lost 6, with 14 bases in between. CDR3 DNA sequence: TGCAGCGTTGAATCCCGGGAGCCCCCCGAGCAGTACTTC. As protein: CSVESREPPEQYF.

This clone occurred a few times. V is TRBV5-1 and J is TRBJ1-1; 7 bases fit TRBD1. The CDR3 runs to 14 residues. V lost 4 bases, J lost 1 base, and 4 bases stayed unmatched. From germline, CDR1 is SGHRS and CDR2 YFSETQ. The DNA of the CDR3 is TGCGCCAGCAGCCCGACAGGGAGGAACACTGAAGCTTTCTTT. Protein: CASSPTGRNTEAFF.

In its sample, this clone was seen a few times. This chain links TRBV10-1 with TRBJ2-4, with D tentatively TRBD2 (6 bases). In germline, CDR1 is WNHNN, CDR2 SYGVQD (reference sequence). There are 13 residues in the CDR3. Trimming took off 0 bases at V and 9 bases at J, with 9 bases between the two ends. The CDR3 DNA reads TGCGCCAGCAGTGAGTCGACTAGGCCCATTCAGTACTTC. As protein: CASSESTRPIQYF.

The genes are TRBV6-5 and TRBJ2-5; TRBD1 matches 7 bases. Germline CDR1 is MNHEY and CDR2 is SVGAGI. The CDR3 consists of 15 residues. With 6 bases clipped from V and 0 bases from J, the junction kept 7 bases outside the gene matches. Written as DNA, the CDR3 is TGTGCCAGCAGCCGGGTAGGGACAGACCAAGAGACCCAGTACTTC. Protein product: CASSRVGTDQETQYF.

This clone was counted only a few times. The CDR3 DNA reads as TGTGCCAGCAGCCCCCCTAGGAGCTCCTACGAGCAGTACTTC. It yields the protein CASSPPRSSYEQYF. The V call is TRBV7-9, the J call TRBJ2-7; D is uncertain. Germline CDR1 reads SEHNR; CDR2 reads FQNEAQ (reference sequence). Trimming pared 5 bases from V and 0 bases from J, leaving 11 bases between. The CDR3 has 14 amino acids.

The V gene is TRBV7-9, the J gene TRBJ2-5; TRBD2 is a possible D gene (5 bases). V was trimmed by 10 bases and J by 1 base, leaving 7 bases between them. CDR1 is SEHNR, CDR2 FQNEAQ, per germline (reference sequence). The CDR3 loop spans 11 amino acids. The CDR3 coding sequence is TGTGCCACCGAGGGCCAAGAGACCCAGTACTTC. It translates to CATEGQETQYF.

This clone was seen a handful of times. This rearrangement joins TRBV9 to TRBJ1-2; tentative D call: TRBD1 (5 bases). V lost 0 bases to trimming and J lost 4 bases, with 13 bases between them. Germline V gives CDR1 SGDLS, CDR2 YYNGEE. The CDR3 length is 15 residues. The CDR3 DNA sequence: TGTGCCAGCAGCGTAGGGGTCAGGGCCTCCTATGGCTACACCTTC. This codes for CASSVGVRASYGYTF.

The CDR3 is CASSVGTHNYGYTF. CDR3 in DNA: TGTGCCAGCAGCGTAGGGACACACAACTATGGCTACACCTTC. The genes are TRBV9 and TRBJ1-2, with D maybe TRBD1 (5 bases). Trimming took off 0 bases at V and 2 bases at J, with 8 bases between the two ends. The CDR3 contains 14 residues. Germline V gene sequence: CDR1 SGDLS, CDR2 YYNGEE.

This chain uses TRBV2 with TRBJ1-1; D may be TRBD1 (6 bases). V lost 6 bases, J lost 12 bases, and 23 bases lay in between. CDR3 length equals 14 residues. CDR1 is SNHLY and CDR2 is FYNNEI in the germline V gene. The CDR3 sequence: CASRIDGGGLSPFF. The CDR3 coding sequence is TGTGCCAGCAGAATCGATGGGGGGGGCCTTTCCCCTTTCTTT. Full variable domain (remainder filled in from reference TRBV2 and TRBJ1-1): EPEVTQTPSHQVTQMGQEVILRCVPISNHLYFYWYRQILGQKVEFLVSFYNNEISEKSEIFDDQFSVERPDGSNFTLKIRSTKLEDSAMYFCASRIDGGGLSPFFGQGTRLTVV.

The chain combines TRBV30 with TRBJ1-4, with a tentative D call TRBD1 (5 bases). V was pared by 0 bases and J by 8 bases, with 13 bases between. The CDR3 spans 14 residues. The germline V gene has CDR1 GTSNPN and CDR2 SVGIG (reference sequence). The CDR3, as DNA: TGTGCCTGGAGTGTAGGGGCCGACGGGGAAAAACTGTTTTTT. It codes for CAWSVGADGEKLFF.

Only a few counts were recorded for this clone. The chain has TRBV4-1 and TRBJ1-2; D is unresolved. The CDR3 extends over 13 amino acids. Germline V gene sequence: CDR1 MGHRA, CDR2 YSYEKL. Trimming left V 4 bases short and J 3 bases short, with 9 bases between. The CDR3 DNA reads TGCGCCAGCAGCCCCAGGCCCTACTATGGCTACACCTTC. Encoded protein: CASSPRPYYGYTF.

This chain joins TRBV6-1 and TRBJ2-2; tentatively, D is TRBD1 (5 bases). CDR1 and CDR2 from the germline V gene are MNHNS and SASEGT. This CDR3 spans 15 amino acids. V was clipped by 6 bases and J by 2 bases, with 13 bases between them. The CDR3 reads CASRIRDSNTGELFF. For the CDR3, the DNA is TGTGCCAGCAGAATCCGCGACAGCAACACCGGGGAGCTGTTTTTT.

The chain combines TRBV5-4 with TRBJ2-1, with 8 positions matching TRBD2. V gave up 0 bases and J gave up 7 bases; unmatched junction bases: 3. Germline V gene lookup returns CDR1 SGHNT and CDR2 YYREEE (reference sequence). The CDR3 has 14 amino acids. In DNA form, the CDR3 reads TGTGCCAGCAGCTTGGGACTAGCGCCAAATGAGCAGTTCTTC. Amino acid sequence: CASSLGLAPNEQFF. Using reference TRBV5-4 and TRBJ2-1 for the parts outside the CDR3, the full variable domain is ETGVTQSPTHLIKTRGQQVTLRCSSQSGHNTVSWYQQALGQGPQFIFQYYREEENGRGNFPPRFSGLQFPNYSSELNVNALELDDSALYLCASSLGLAPNEQFFGPGTRLTVL.

Concerning this clone: At one of its ends the junction is not consistent with the germline gene, which may arise from a read error. This sample also contains other DNA sequences that code for the same CDR3. CDR3 DNA sequence: TGTGCTAGCAGCTTAGACAGGGAAGAGACCCAGTACTTC. This codes for CASSLDREETQYF. V and J are TRBV7-7 and TRBJ2-5; 7 bases are shared with TRBD1. This CDR3 is 13 amino acids long. CDR1 is SSHAT, CDR2 FNYEAQ, per germline (reference sequence).

The gene calls are TRBV7-9 and TRBJ2-1, with 12 positions matching TRBD2. The CDR3 has 18 amino acids. CDR1 is SEHNR, CDR2 FQNEAQ, per germline (reference sequence). Trimming took 1 base from V and 1 from J; bases not matched to a gene: 5. The CDR3 region has the DNA TGTGCCAGCAGCTTAGGACTAGCGGGAGAAAAGTCCTACAATGAGCAGTTCTTC. Translated, it gives CASSLGLAGEKSYNEQFF.

The rearrangement uses TRBV30 and TRBJ2-3; a possible D gene is TRBD2 (5 bases). The germline CDR1 and CDR2 sequences are GTSNPN and SVGIG (reference sequence). V dropped 4 bases and J dropped 6 bases, with 8 bases sitting between them. The CDR3 is 11 amino acids. The CDR3 here is CAWTGGDTQYF. The CDR3 coding sequence is TGTGCCTGGACTGGCGGGGATACGCAGTATTTT.